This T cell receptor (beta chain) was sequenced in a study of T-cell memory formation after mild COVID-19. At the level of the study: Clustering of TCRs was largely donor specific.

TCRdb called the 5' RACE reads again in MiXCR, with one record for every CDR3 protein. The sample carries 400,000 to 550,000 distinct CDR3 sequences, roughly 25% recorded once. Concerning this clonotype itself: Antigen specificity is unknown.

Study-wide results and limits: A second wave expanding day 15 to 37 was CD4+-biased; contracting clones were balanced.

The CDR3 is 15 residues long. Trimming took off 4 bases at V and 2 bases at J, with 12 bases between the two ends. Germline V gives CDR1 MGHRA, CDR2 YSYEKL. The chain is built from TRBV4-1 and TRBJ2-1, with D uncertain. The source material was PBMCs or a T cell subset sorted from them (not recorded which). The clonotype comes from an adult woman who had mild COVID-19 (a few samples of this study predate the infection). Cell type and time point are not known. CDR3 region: CASSLFGDTYNEQFF. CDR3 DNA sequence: TGCGCCAGCAGCCTCTTTGGGGATACCTACAATGAGCAGTTCTTC.